The 26 T cell receptor beta chains listed next were all sequenced from one sample in a study of beta chain features in type 1 diabetes. The authors reverse transcribed all of the isolated RNA, so sequencing captured expressed TCRB transcripts. Repertoires were generated with immunoSEQ multiplex PCR, while TCRdb's copy carries only in-frame clones and drops some. This sample has nearly 250,000 clones, with approximately 14% found just once. Sequenced material: naive CD4+ T cells from blood. Receptors were obtained from a woman in her forties in good health.

The V and J genes are TRBV6-1 and TRBJ2-7; the D gene is possibly TRBD2 (6 bases). Trimming left V 4 bases short and J 2 bases short, with 6 bases between. Germline V CDR1 and CDR2: MNHNS, SASEGT. The CDR3 sequence is 12 residues long. The CDR3 sequence is CASSGGAYEQYF. Written as DNA, the CDR3 is TGTGCCAGCAGTGGCGGGGCCTACGAGCAGTACTTC.

This clone was counted only a few times. The chain has TRBV29-1 and TRBJ1-6; 10 positions agree with TRBD1. Trimming cost V 7 bases and J 7 bases; bases outside gene matches: 4. The CDR3 spans 13 residues. Germline assignment: CDR1 SQVTM and CDR2 ANQGSEA. CDR3 DNA sequence: TGCAGCGCCAGGACAGGGGGAAATTCACCCCTCCACTTT. Amino acids: CSARTGGNSPLHF.

This chain uses TRBV11-2 with TRBJ2-7; possibly TRBD2 for D (6 bases). This CDR3 contains 14 residues. Trimming took off 5 bases at V and 2 bases at J, with 13 bases between the two ends. CDR1 and CDR2 from the germline V gene are SGHAT and FQNNGV. CDR3 sequence (DNA): TGTGCCAGCAGCCGCGGGACCCTCACCTACGAGCAGTACTTC. Its translation is CASSRGTLTYEQYF.

The gene calls are TRBV5-1 and TRBJ2-7; 11 bases are a match to TRBD2. Germline trimming cut 2 bases from V and 4 bases from J; bases unmatched to any gene: 5. In germline, CDR1 is SGHRS, CDR2 YFSETQ. The CDR3 covers 15 residues. CDR3 sequence reads: CASSFVASGGYEQYF. In DNA, the CDR3 is TGCGCCAGCAGCTTTGTCGCTAGCGGGGGGTACGAGCAGTACTTC. The full variable domain, with the rest looked up from reference TRBV5-1 and TRBJ2-7, is KAGVTQTPRYLIKTRGQQVTLSCSPISGHRSVSWYQQTPGQGLQFLFEYFSETQRNKGNFPGRFSGRQFSNSRSEMNVSTLELGDSALYLCASSFVASGGYEQYFGPGTRLTVT.

This clone showed up just a few times. The V call is TRBV5-1, the J call TRBJ1-1, with unresolved D. Trimming cost V 4 bases and J 5 bases, with 12 bases left between them. The CDR3 is 13 amino acids. Germline V gene lookup returns CDR1 SGHRS and CDR2 YFSETQ. The CDR3 sequence: CASSTEQLTEAFF. CDR3 coding DNA: TGCGCCAGCAGCACCGAACAGCTGACTGAAGCTTTCTTT.

CDR3 amino acids: CASSETGPGSYNEQFF. The DNA of the CDR3 is TGCGCCAGCAGTGAGACTGGGCCAGGGTCCTACAATGAGCAGTTCTTC. The chain couples TRBV10-2 to TRBJ2-1, with D possibly matching TRBD1 (5 bases). Germline assignment: CDR1 WSHSY and CDR2 SAAADI. Trimming pared 2 bases from V and 1 base from J, leaving 12 bases between. The CDR3 covers 16 residues.

This clone was found a few times. The chain has TRBV6-1 and TRBJ1-2; no clear D gene. The germline V and J ends were trimmed by 5 bases and 4 bases, with 5 bases remaining between them. The germline V gene has CDR1 MNHNS and CDR2 SASEGT. This CDR3 comprises 11 residues. CDR3 region: CASSWAYGYTF. In nucleotides, the CDR3 is TGTGCCAGCAGTTGGGCCTATGGCTACACCTTC.

There are a few counts of this clone. In DNA, the CDR3 is TGTGCCAGCAGTGACAGACGTCGGGGTAAAGCTTTCTTT. Protein: CASSDRRRGKAFF. This sequence joins TRBV25-1 and TRBJ1-1; D is uncertain. This CDR3 has 13 amino acids. CDR1 and CDR2 from the germline V gene are MGHDK and SYGVNS. V lost 3 bases to trimming and J lost 9 bases, with 14 bases between them. The whole variable domain, remainder taken from reference TRBV25-1 and TRBJ1-1, is EADIYQTPRYLVIGTGKKITLECSQTMGHDKMYWYQQDPGMELHLIHYSYGVNSTEKGDLSSESTVSRIRTEHFPLTLESARPSHTSQYLCASSDRRRGKAFFGQGTRLTVV.

This chain joins TRBV6-6 and TRBJ2-7, with D maybe TRBD2 (5 bases). Trimming cost V 6 bases and J 3 bases, with 12 bases left between them. Germline CDR1 is MNHNY and CDR2 is SVGAGI (reference sequence). This CDR3 comprises 13 residues. The CDR3 reads CASSADGDYEQYF. In DNA form, the CDR3 reads TGTGCCAGCAGCGCGGACGGGGACTACGAGCAGTACTTC.

This clone was seen more than once but under ten times. The chain joins TRBV9 to TRBJ2-2; 8 bases are a match to TRBD2. Germline V lookup: CDR1 SGDLS, CDR2 YYNGEE. V lost 0 bases and J lost 6; bases outside the gene matches: 7. CDR3 length: 16 amino acids. The CDR3 DNA reads as TGTGCCAGCAGCGTAGAGTTAGCGGGGATATCCGGGGAGCTGTTTTTT. Translating it yields CASSVELAGISGELFF.

The V gene is TRBV4-1, the J gene TRBJ2-1; D uncertain. V lost 0 bases to trimming and J lost 7 bases, with 7 bases between them. CDR1 is MGHRA, CDR2 YSYEKL, per germline. This CDR3 is built from 13 residues. The CDR3 protein is CASSQELGNEQFF. The CDR3 bases are TGCGCCAGCAGCCAAGAACTTGGTAATGAGCAGTTCTTC.

This clone occurred many times. The rearrangement joins TRBV7-9 to TRBJ2-6; D is uncertain. Deletions cut 0 bases from V and 0 bases from J, with 9 bases between. The CDR3 length is 17 residues. From germline, CDR1 is SEHNR and CDR2 FQNEAQ (reference sequence). CDR3 sequence (DNA): TGTGCCAGCAGCTTAGCGCCAGGAACCTCTGGGGCCAACGTCCTGACTTTC. It specifies CASSLAPGTSGANVLTF. The full variable domain, completed using reference TRBV7-9 and TRBJ2-6, is DTGVSQNPRHKITKRGQNVTFRCDPISEHNRLYWYRQTLGQGPEFLTYFQNEAQLEKSRLLSDRFSAERPKGSFSTLEIQRTEQGDSAMYLCASSLAPGTSGANVLTFGAGSRLTVL.

The CDR3 is CSVERRGLGGYTF. In nucleotides, the CDR3 is TGCAGCGTTGAACGCAGGGGGCTGGGAGGCTACACCTTC. The V gene is TRBV29-1, the J gene TRBJ1-2; TRBD1 matches at 8 bases. The trim removed 2 bases at V and 8 bases at J, leaving 7 bases unmatched. This CDR3 is 13 amino acids long. Germline V CDR1 and CDR2: SQVTM, ANQGSEA.

The chain combines TRBV5-1 with TRBJ1-1; D not resolved. From germline, CDR1 is SGHRS and CDR2 YFSETQ. The length of the CDR3 is 13 residues. The V end lost 1 base, the J end lost 4 bases, and 8 bases lay between the germline ends. CDR3 sequence: CASSLMGGTEAFF. CDR3 DNA sequence: TGCGCCAGCAGCTTGATGGGAGGCACTGAAGCTTTCTTT.

The chain couples TRBV9 to TRBJ1-4; D is perhaps TRBD1 (5 bases). The CDR3 runs 15 residues. Germline values: CDR1 SGDLS, CDR2 YYNGEE. The V end lost 3 bases, the J end lost 3 bases, and 12 bases lay between the germline ends. In DNA, the CDR3 is TGTGCCAGCAGCGGGAGGGGTATAGCTAATGAAAAACTGTTTTTT. Encoded protein: CASSGRGIANEKLFF.

V usage is TRBV4-1 and J usage is TRBJ1-3; 7 nucleotides match TRBD1. V was pared by 3 bases and J by 0 bases, with 8 bases of the junction left unmatched. The germline V gene encodes CDR1 MGHRA and CDR2 YSYEKL. The CDR3 extends over 17 amino acids. CDR3 sequence reads: CASSHRRDRNSGNTIYF. In DNA, the CDR3 is TGCGCCAGCAGCCACCGACGGGACAGAAACTCTGGAAACACCATATATTTT.

The chain carries TRBV5-8 and TRBJ2-1, with TRBD1 matching over 8 bases. Germline V gives CDR1 SGHTS, CDR2 YDEGEE. The CDR3 is 13 residues long. Trimming removed 7 bases from V and 1 base from J; junction bases left unmatched: 1. In DNA, the CDR3 is TGTGCCAGCGGGACAGGTTCCTACAATGAGCAGTTCTTC. Encoded protein: CASGTGSYNEQFF.

This clone was observed a handful of times. V is TRBV5-1 and J is TRBJ2-1, with TRBD1 matching 9 bases. CDR3 length equals 16 residues. Per germline, CDR1 SGHRS and CDR2 YFSETQ. The junction had 8 bases not matched to a gene; V was cut back by 6 bases and J by 1 base. The CDR3 is CASTKRGTGSYNEQFF. CDR3 DNA sequence: TGCGCCAGCACCAAACGCGGGACAGGGTCCTACAATGAGCAGTTCTTC.

This chain uses TRBV7-9 with TRBJ1-5; TRBD1 agrees at 8 bases. CDR1 is SEHNR, CDR2 FQNEAQ, per germline (reference sequence). J gave up 0 bases and V 1 base, and 8 bases lay outside the gene matches. This CDR3 contains 18 residues. The CDR3 nucleotides are TGTGCCAGCAGCTTAGGGACAGGGATCGGGCTTAGCAATCAGCCCCAGCATTTT. Translated: CASSLGTGIGLSNQPQHF.

The CDR3 region is CASSLDSTGRPFF. The CDR3 DNA follows: TGCGCCAGCAGCTTGGATTCAACAGGGCGACCTTTCTTT. This chain connects TRBV5-1 to TRBJ1-1, with TRBD1 as a possible D gene (6 bases). Trimming removed 0 bases at V and 12 bases at J, with 15 bases between. Germline V gene data show CDR1 as SGHRS and CDR2 as YFSETQ. There are 13 residues in the CDR3.

This clone was seen a few times. This chain uses TRBV5-5 with TRBJ2-7; D gene uncertain. The germline gives CDR1 SGHKS, CDR2 YYEKEE (reference sequence). The CDR3 consists of 12 residues. V lost 2 bases to trimming and J lost 7 bases, with 10 bases between them. In DNA, the CDR3 is TGTGCCAGCAGCTTAATACCCCAGGAGCAGTACTTC. It encodes CASSLIPQEQYF.

This clone was seen a few times. The chain joins TRBV27 to TRBJ1-2; possibly TRBD1 for D (5 bases). The germline V and J ends were trimmed by 6 bases and 6 bases, with 17 bases remaining between them. Germline loops: CDR1 MNHEY, CDR2 SMNVEV (reference sequence). CDR3 length: 14 residues. The CDR3 spells CASSRRGREDGYTF. The CDR3 DNA is TGTGCCAGCAGCCGCCGGGGGAGGGAGGATGGCTACACCTTC.

This clone was counted a few times. The chain links TRBV7-2 to TRBJ2-7; 7 bases map to TRBD1. CDR3 length equals 17 residues. V shed 0 bases and J 5 bases; nucleotides not matched to a gene: 13. CDR1 and CDR2 (germline): SGHTA, FQGNSA. CDR3 sequence reads: CASSLAVTGLTEDEQYF. CDR3 nucleotides: TGTGCCAGCAGCTTAGCAGTGACAGGGCTAACTGAGGACGAGCAGTACTTC.

In this sample, this clone turned up a few times. The chain combines TRBV6-6 with TRBJ1-2; the D gene is possibly TRBD1 (6 bases). Germline V lookup: CDR1 MNHNY, CDR2 SVGAGI (reference sequence). The V end was cut by 5 bases, the J end by 0 bases, with 16 bases between. The CDR3 has 16 amino acids. The CDR3 loop is CASSNPEGGANYGYTF. Written as DNA, the CDR3 is TGTGCCAGCAGTAACCCGGAGGGGGGGGCTAACTATGGCTACACCTTC.

This clone was observed a few times. The CDR3 protein is CASSLEGGIADTQYF. CDR3 nucleotide sequence: TGTGCCAGCAGCTTGGAAGGAGGGATAGCAGATACGCAGTATTTT. J is TRBJ2-3 and V is TRBV5-4, with D possibly matching TRBD2 (6 bases). Germline V CDR1 and CDR2: SGHNT, YYREEE (reference sequence). Trimming shortened V by 0 bases and J by 4 bases, and 12 bases separated the two germline ends. This CDR3 comprises 15 residues. The full variable domain, with the rest looked up from reference TRBV5-4 and TRBJ2-3, is ETGVTQSPTHLIKTRGQQVTLRCSSQSGHNTVSWYQQALGQGPQFIFQYYREEENGRGNFPPRFSGLQFPNYSSELNVNALELDDSALYLCASSLEGGIADTQYFGPGTRLTVL.

This clone was detected only a few times. The gene calls are TRBV18 and TRBJ1-4; D possibly corresponds to TRBD1 (6 bases). Germline V lookup: CDR1 KGHSH, CDR2 LQKENI. Deletions cut 5 bases from V and 0 bases from J, with 13 bases between. This CDR3 comprises 16 residues. The CDR3, as DNA: TGTGCCAGCTCATTCGGACAGATTGCAACTAATGAAAAACTGTTTTTT. It specifies CASSFGQIATNEKLFF.